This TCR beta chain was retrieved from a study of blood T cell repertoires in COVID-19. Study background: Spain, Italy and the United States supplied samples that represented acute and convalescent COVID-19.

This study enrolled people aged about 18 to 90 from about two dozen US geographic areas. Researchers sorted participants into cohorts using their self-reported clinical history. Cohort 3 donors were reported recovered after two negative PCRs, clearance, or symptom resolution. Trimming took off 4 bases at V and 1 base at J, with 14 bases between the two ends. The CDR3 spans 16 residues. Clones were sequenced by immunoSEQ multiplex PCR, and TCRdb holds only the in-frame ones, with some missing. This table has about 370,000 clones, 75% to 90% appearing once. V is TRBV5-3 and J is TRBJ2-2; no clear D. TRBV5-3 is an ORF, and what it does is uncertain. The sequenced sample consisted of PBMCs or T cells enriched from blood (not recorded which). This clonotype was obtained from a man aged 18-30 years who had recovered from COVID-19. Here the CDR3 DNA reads TGTGCCAGAAGCCGTGGTTGCGGTAGGAACACCGGGGAGCTGTTTTTT. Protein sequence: CARSRGCGRNTGELFF.